This T cell receptor beta chain stems from a study of blood T cell repertoires in COVID-19. On the study more broadly: Samples of COVID-19 (acute and convalescent) were obtained from the United States, Italy and Spain. The analysed material was cDNA or gDNA that came from T cells, B-cell-depleted T cells, or PBMCs.

Per the germline V gene, CDR1 is SGDLS and CDR2 is YYNGEE. The length of the CDR3 is 14 residues. With V trimmed by 3 bases and J by 4 bases, 6 bases remained unmatched. Participant-given clinical history determined each cohort assignment. Study processing details: Reference gene primer amplification gave estimated nucleated cell counts. Sequenced by immunoSEQ multiplex PCR; TCRdb stores in-frame clones only, minus some. V, J and clone size reflect that table, while D and trimming were determined from the DNA. The data show 250,000 to 300,000 clones, roughly 88% seen once. The sample comprised PBMCs or T cells enriched from blood (not recorded which). This clonotype was sampled from a woman aged 25 to 39 who had recovered from COVID-19. The V call is TRBV9, the J call TRBJ2-7; TRBD2 agrees at 8 bases. In DNA form, the CDR3 reads TGTGCCAGCAGCGGGGCCCGGGGGGGATACGAGCAGTACTTC. Amino acids: CASSGARGGYEQYF.